Included here is one TCR beta chain sequence, with context. Its specific antigen is unknown. Base-call qualities are not available, and no considerably larger clone is one nucleotide away. V was cut back by 5 bases and J by 0 bases, leaving a gap of 17 bases between them. From a lookup of the germline V gene (reference sequence), CDR1 and CDR2 are SEHNR and FQNEAQ. The CDR3 measures 17 amino acids from cysteine to phenylalanine. Only CDR3 DNA remains: 51 bases, in frame from the first base. Collaborating institutions collected whole blood in K2EDTA tubes following their own protocols. For TCRbeta analysis, collaborators shipped samples as frozen whole blood, isolated PBMCs, or DNA extracted from either of those sample types. The sample comes from a study of blood T cell repertoires in COVID-19 (TCRdb year 2020). In terms of the full investigation: Samples from collaborators originated in the United States, Italy and Spain and spanned both the acute and convalescent phases of COVID-19. The repertoires were released in a freely available public database intended as a resource for research on the immune response to SARS-CoV-2. Subjects who had been exposed to COVID-19, were actively infected with it, or had recovered from it provided the deeply sampled blood TCRbeta repertoires that made up the dataset. A de-identified subject ID, COVID-19 status, age in years and sex were almost always included in the sample metadata. The samples were drawn from two sources: the first 160 participants of the ongoing ImmuneRACE study, and fewer than 1,500 subjects contributed by 6 global collaborators. The prospective study material was composed of cDNA or gDNA derived from T cells, B-cell-depleted T cells, or PBMCs. Where HLA class I and class II types were available, the types were taken from metadata supplied by the sample provider, not from assay-based typing. The full study reports these points: Clinical and demographic metadata were provided uncurated, with the amount varying by source and participant.

TCRbeta CDR3 regions were amplified from genomic DNA using the immunoSEQ Assay, a bias-controlled multiplex PCR. In the authors' own workflow: Within the assay, amplification of reference gene primers was used to estimate how many nucleated cells each sample contained. Sequence reads were collapsed and filtered to measure the absolute abundance of every unique TCRbeta CDR3 rearrangement. Productive Simpson clonality was computed per sample as the square root of Simpson's diversity index over productive rearrangements. This is the immuneACCESS table as TCRdb keeps it, with only in-frame sequences that have V and J called. A part of the clones is gone; compared with another copy, unresolved V genes explain less than half, and the rest is unexplained. V and J calls plus clone size are reproduced from that table; the DNA served to infer D and trimming. The sample profile shows some 58,000 clones; 92% of them were found once. The ten largest make up 4.6% of the sample.

This sequence originates from a man over 45 with active COVID-19. Material: peripheral blood. The chain is made from TRBV7-9 and TRBJ2-4; the D region possibly corresponds to TRBD1 (5 bases align). The CDR3 reads CASSPLGRGEAKNIQYF. The DNA reads TGTGCCAGCAGCCCACTTGGAAGGGGCGAAGCCAAAAACATTCAGTACTTC.